This T cell receptor beta chain appears in the sequencing data of a study of blood T cell repertoires in COVID-19. The CDR3 runs to 16 residues. Germline CDR1 is LGHNT and CDR2 is FRNRAP. J lost 8 bases, V lost 7 bases, and 15 bases had no gene match. Original data processing: Researchers report that nucleated cell counts were estimated from reference gene primer amplification. Profiled with immunoSEQ multiplex PCR; TCRdb holds only in-frame clones, not every one. V, J and clone size reflect that table, while D and trimming were determined from the DNA. The sample records a few hundred thousand clones, around 84% being singletons. The study counted Cohort 3 donors as recovered given two negative PCRs, clearance, or symptom resolution.

This chain uses TRBV12-5 with TRBJ1-3; 9 bases are shared with TRBD1. This clonotype originated in a young woman who had recovered from COVID-19. Sequencing input: PBMCs or T cells enriched from blood (not recorded which). CDR3 sequence (DNA): TGTGCTAGTGCCGCACAGGGGGCAATCTTAGACGACACCATATATTTT. Its protein product is CASAAQGAILDDTIYF.